The entry below gives a single T cell receptor beta chain sequence along with its context. This record comes from a study of cytomegalovirus exposure and HLA in healthy donors. PCR was performed using 60 Vbeta and 13 Jbeta primers. Per the original data handling: Later reanalysis found 75 million to 100 million unique TCR beta chains, some 10 million of them shared. Sequencing used immunoSEQ multiplex PCR; TCRdb keeps in-frame clones, though not all of them. Clone size and the V and J calls come from that table; the DNA yielded D and trimming. Reported are roughly 120,000 clones; the ten largest clones contain approximately 0.99%. The sequencing input was PBMCs. The TCR was taken from a young man in good health and CMV-seronegative.

In nucleotides, the CDR3 is TGTGCCAGCAGTGAACTCCCGACGGTTCTACTGGGCTCACCCCTCCACTTT. It codes for CASSELPTVLLGSPLHF. J is TRBJ1-6 and V is TRBV6-1; D is unresolved. Per germline, CDR1 MNHNS and CDR2 SASEGT. Between the trimmed V and J ends, which lost 2 bases and 10 bases, there was a span of 21 bases. The CDR3 contains 17 residues.